This T cell receptor (beta chain) was observed in a study of T cells after yellow fever vaccination. Study information: Each low-cell-number fraction was prepared by means of SMART-Seq v4 Ultra Low Input.

This clonotype was seen more than once but under ten times. The target antigen is unknown. TCR cDNA was made by 5'RACE template switching, adding a universal primer site and UMIs. TCRdb used MiXCR to reprocess the 5' RACE reads, holding one entry per CDR3 protein. Here the sample spans about 130,000 distinct CDR3 sequences, less than 8.5% being singletons. Findings and limits, study-wide: A secondary response was less intense yet reached its peak sooner, at day 5 versus 15. CD4 and CD8 compartments shared a small share of clonotypes.

The CDR3 is 15 residues long. The V gene end was trimmed by 4 bases and the J gene end by 6 bases; junction bases not matched to a gene: 7. Germline V gives CDR1 SGHRS, CDR2 YFSETQ. The sequence came from a man younger than 40 who received the YFV17D yellow fever vaccine. The chain couples TRBV5-1 to TRBJ2-4; 10 bases map to TRBD1. The specimen was CD4+ T cells sorted from PBMCs, collected 10 days after the yellow fever booster vaccination. The CDR3 DNA is TGCGCCAGCAGCCCGCGACAGGGGGCGGGAAACATTCAGTACTTC. Its protein is CASSPRQGAGNIQYF.